This T cell receptor beta chain was sequenced during a study of CD8 T cells in Susac syndrome. The V and J ends lost 5 bases and 7 bases respectively, with 15 bases between them. The CDR3 runs to 14 residues. The germline gives CDR1 SGHTA, CDR2 FQGNSA. Negative isolation yielded CD4+ and CD8+ T cells, and FACS enriched TEMRA cells. Random hexamers primed reverse transcription of about 0.5 to 1 ug RNA. Amplification of TCR beta CDR3 across 54 Vbeta and 13 Jbeta was performed with immunoSEQ multiplex PCR. TCRdb analysed the immunoSEQ multiplex PCR reads with MiXCR anew, one entry per CDR3 protein. The sample includes roughly 190,000 distinct CDR3 sequences, about 95% of them seen just once.

The origin of this receptor is a human donor in good health. The sequencing input was CD4+ T cells from PBMCs. The genes are TRBV7-2 and TRBJ2-1, with D unresolved. The CDR3, as DNA: TGTGCCAGCAGCAAAGGCCTACAACCGAATGAGCAGTTCTTC. It specifies CASSKGLQPNEQFF. Variable domain in full (rest from reference TRBV7-2 and TRBJ2-1): GAGVSQSPSNKVTEKGKDVELRCDPISGHTALYWYRQSLGQGLEFLIYFQGNSAPDKSGLPSDRFSAERTGGSVSTLTIQRTQQEDSAVYLCASSKGLQPNEQFFGPGTRLTVL.